This entry lists 6 T cell receptor beta chains sequenced from one sample in a study of CD8+ T cells in alopecia areata. Described treatment: oral pan-JAK inhibitor, 5-10 mg twice daily. Reverse transcription of extracted RNA yielded cDNA, which provided the sequencing template. Using immunoSEQ multiplex PCR, the repertoire was profiled, and TCRdb retains in-frame clones only, with some absent. Of 120,000 to 150,000 clones in the sample, roughly 86% were seen once. The sequencing here drew on CD8+ T cells sorted from blood, taken at week 4, from a patient treated with tofacitinib. These receptors were collected from a human donor with alopecia areata.

V is TRBV27 and J is TRBJ2-2, with D uncertain. CDR1 is MNHEY and CDR2 is SMNVEV in the germline V gene (reference sequence). V dropped 2 bases and J dropped 1 base, with 8 bases sitting between them. This CDR3 contains 15 residues. The CDR3 loop is CASSLRIRNTGELFF. Written as DNA, the CDR3 is TGTGCCAGCAGTTTAAGGATCCGGAACACCGGGGAGCTGTTTTTT.

The chain uses TRBV27 and TRBJ2-4; the D gene could be TRBD1 or TRBD2 (5 bases each). V lost 6 bases and J lost 8, with 17 bases in between. The CDR3 covers 14 residues. CDR1 and CDR2 from the germline V gene are MNHEY and SMNVEV (reference sequence). This CDR3 reads CASRDNGIGDIQYF. The CDR3 DNA sequence: TGTGCCAGCAGGGATAACGGGATAGGGGACATTCAGTACTTC.

This clone was seen a few times. The rearrangement joins TRBV29-1 to TRBJ2-7, with unresolved D. The germline V gene has CDR1 SQVTM and CDR2 ANQGSEA. CDR3 length: 12 residues. With 4 bases removed from V and 1 base from J, the gap between germline ends came to 8 bases. The CDR3 spells CSVAVSSYEQYF. The CDR3 DNA sequence: TGCAGCGTTGCGGTCTCTTCCTACGAGCAGTACTTC.

This clone was found once. The chain uses TRBV7-6 and TRBJ2-7, with TRBD2 as a possible D gene (6 bases). The germline CDR1 and CDR2 sequences are SGHVS and FNYEAQ. This CDR3 region has 15 residues. Trimming took off 5 bases at V and 3 bases at J, with 17 bases between the two ends. This CDR3 is CASSQAGTPNYEQYF. CDR3 coding DNA: TGTGCCAGCAGCCAGGCTGGGACTCCAAACTACGAGCAGTACTTC.

The chain carries TRBV9 and TRBJ2-1; D not resolved. The CDR3 totals 14 residues. The germline V gene has CDR1 SGDLS and CDR2 YYNGEE. V was trimmed by 3 bases and J by 0 bases, leaving 7 bases between them. The CDR3 bases are TGTGCCAGCAGCGCCCGTAGCTCCTACAATGAGCAGTTCTTC. Residues: CASSARSSYNEQFF.

The rearrangement uses TRBV4-1 and TRBJ2-7, with 12 bases lining up with TRBD2. The CDR3 length is 17 residues. Germline V gene data show CDR1 as MGHRA and CDR2 as YSYEKL. V was clipped by 2 bases and J by 4 bases; unmatched bases: 9. The CDR3 region has the DNA TGCGCCAGCAGCCAACTCCCGACTAGCGGGAGTATGTACGAGCAGTACTTC. Translated, it gives CASSQLPTSGSMYEQYF.